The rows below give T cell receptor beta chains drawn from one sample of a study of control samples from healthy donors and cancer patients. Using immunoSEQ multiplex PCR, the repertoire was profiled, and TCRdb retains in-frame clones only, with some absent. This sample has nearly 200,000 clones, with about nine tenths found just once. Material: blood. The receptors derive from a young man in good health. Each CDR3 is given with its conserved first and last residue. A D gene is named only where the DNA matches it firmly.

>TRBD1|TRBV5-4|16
CASSSQDRGLPDTQYF
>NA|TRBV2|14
CASSGGQGNEKLFF
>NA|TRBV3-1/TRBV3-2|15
CASSQAPGGGRGYTF
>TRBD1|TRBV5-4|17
CASSLEITGASTDTQYF
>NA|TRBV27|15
CASTVNYPNTGELFF
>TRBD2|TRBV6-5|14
CASSYSGRRDTQYF
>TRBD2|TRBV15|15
CATSRSGGYTGELFF
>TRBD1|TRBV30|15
CAWSPGTGPGPGYTF
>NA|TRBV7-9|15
CASSLVPTGGNTIYF
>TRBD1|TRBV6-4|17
CASSDSGQSTTPGKLFF
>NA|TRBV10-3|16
CAIPGDPLWGANVLTF
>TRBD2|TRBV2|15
CASTSTSGITYEQYF
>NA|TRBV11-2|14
CASSVTDSNQPQHF
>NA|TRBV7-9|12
CASSEPGHTIYF
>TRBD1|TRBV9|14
CASSDGTEGRVEYF
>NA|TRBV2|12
CASKGGRDEQYF
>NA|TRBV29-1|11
CSVESTDTQYF
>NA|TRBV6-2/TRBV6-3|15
CASSYGSLLNYGYTF
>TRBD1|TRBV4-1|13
CASSRDRGGQQYF
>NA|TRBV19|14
CASAEGDTNYEQYF
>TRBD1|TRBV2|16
CASSQQGITRTDTQYF
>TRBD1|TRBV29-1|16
CSVESRGTGTSYEQYF
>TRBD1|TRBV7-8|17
CASSLETGQGVSYEQYF
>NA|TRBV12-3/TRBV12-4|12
CASSLQVGTQHF
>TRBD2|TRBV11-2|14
CASSTGLAGNTQYF
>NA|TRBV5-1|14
CASRGLGTYYGYTF
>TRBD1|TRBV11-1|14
CASSPDRGDSPLHF
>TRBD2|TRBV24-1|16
CATSDLHLAGKDEQFF
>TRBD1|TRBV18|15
CASSPRTGGNEKLFF
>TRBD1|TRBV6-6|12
CASSGTEHGYTF
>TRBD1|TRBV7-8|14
CASSQGTGSYEQYF
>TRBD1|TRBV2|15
CASTTGQGPSYEQYF
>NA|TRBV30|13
CAWTRIPNEKLFF
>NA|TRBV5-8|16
CASSLGSGPRTDTQYF
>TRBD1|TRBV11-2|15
CASSRQGFSGNTIYF
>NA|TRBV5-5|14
CASSSRWANTEAFF
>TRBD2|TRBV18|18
CASSPLPPSGGAGDTQYF